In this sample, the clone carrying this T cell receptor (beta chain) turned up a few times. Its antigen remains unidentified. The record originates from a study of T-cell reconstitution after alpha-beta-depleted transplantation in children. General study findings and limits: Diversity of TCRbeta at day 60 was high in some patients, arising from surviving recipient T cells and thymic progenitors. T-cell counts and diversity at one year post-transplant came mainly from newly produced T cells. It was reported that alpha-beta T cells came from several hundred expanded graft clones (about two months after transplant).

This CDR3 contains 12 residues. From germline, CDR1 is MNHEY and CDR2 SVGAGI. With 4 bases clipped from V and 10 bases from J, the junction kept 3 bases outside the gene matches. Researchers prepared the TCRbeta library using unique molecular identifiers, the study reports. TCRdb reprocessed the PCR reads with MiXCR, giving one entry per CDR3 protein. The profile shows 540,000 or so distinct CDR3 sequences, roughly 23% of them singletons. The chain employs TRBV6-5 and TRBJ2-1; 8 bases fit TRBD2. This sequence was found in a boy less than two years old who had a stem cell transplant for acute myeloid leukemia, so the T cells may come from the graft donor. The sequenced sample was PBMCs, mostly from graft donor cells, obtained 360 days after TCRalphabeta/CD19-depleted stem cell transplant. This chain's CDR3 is CASSLAGREQFF. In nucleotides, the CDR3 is TGTGCCAGCAGTTTAGCGGGGCGGGAGCAGTTCTTC.